The rows below give T cell receptor beta chains drawn from one sample of a study of response to subunit inactivated influenza vaccine. Each CDR3 protein is one row after TCRdb ran MiXCR on the RT-PCR reads. The sample contains approximately 700,000 distinct CDR3 sequences, approximately 15% of which appear only once. This material consisted of PBMCs from blood, taken 14 to 15 days before vaccination. Every receptor here comes from a man aged 45 to 65 who received an inactivated influenza vaccine. Each CDR3 is given with its conserved first and last residue. A D gene is named only where the DNA matches it firmly. For some rows the clone size is stated as once, few or many, or as a class when expanded; others skip it.

TRBV7-7	TRBD1	few	TRBJ1-5	CASSLALDRGFRNQPQHF	TGTGCTAGCAGCTTAGCACTAGACAGGGGGTTCCGGAATCAGCCCCAGCATTTT
TRBV2	TRBD1	-	TRBJ2-5	CASTGTGQETQYF	TGTGCCAGCACTGGGACAGGCCAAGAGACCCAGTACTTC
TRBV12-3/TRBV12-4	-	-	TRBJ2-1	CASSSLQRPSYNEQFF	TGTGCCAGCAGTTCCCTCCAGAGGCCCTCCTACAATGAGCAGTTCTTC
TRBV5-6	-	once	TRBJ2-7	CASSYGISDEQYF	TGTGCCAGCAGCTACGGGATCAGCGACGAGCAGTACTTC
TRBV7-2	TRBD1	-	TRBJ2-5	CASSGQPTGGETQYF	TGTGCCAGCAGCGGGCAGCCTACAGGGGGAGAGACCCAGTACTTC
TRBV14	-	-	TRBJ2-1	CASSRLRRPSDEQFF	TGTGCCAGCAGCCGCCTTAGAAGGCCCTCAGATGAGCAGTTCTTC
TRBV6-2/TRBV6-3	-	-	TRBJ2-2	CASSYPSRGVTGELFF	TGTGCCAGCAGTTACCCGTCTAGGGGAGTCACCGGGGAGCTGTTTTTT
TRBV6-2/TRBV6-3	-	-	TRBJ1-2	CASAPPVTYGYTF	TGTGCCAGCGCTCCCCCTGTAACGTATGGCTACACCTTC
TRBV29-1	-	few	TRBJ2-7	CSVVKNTYEQYF	TGCAGCGTTGTAAAAAACACCTACGAGCAGTACTTC
TRBV28	-	-	TRBJ2-7	CASSLRNRVKYF	TGTGCCAGCAGTTTACGAAACAGGGTAAAGTACTTC
TRBV28	-	-	TRBJ2-7	CASSYGPGGTYEQYF	TGTGCCAGCAGTTATGGTCCTGGGGGGACCTACGAGCAGTACTTC
TRBV6-1	-	-	TRBJ2-7	CASRGTLVGNYEQYF	TGTGCCAGCAGAGGGACACTGGTGGGTAACTACGAGCAGTACTTC
TRBV25-1	TRBD1	-	TRBJ2-1	CASTLTGGGEQFF	TGTGCCAGCACCCTTACAGGGGGTGGAGAGCAGTTCTTC
TRBV7-9	-	few	TRBJ2-5	CASSPGSREREAQYF	TGTGCCAGCAGCCCGGGGTCAAGGGAAAGAGAGGCCCAGTACTTC
TRBV4-1	-	few	TRBJ2-7	CASSMGPGDPLYEQYF	TGCGCCAGCTCTATGGGTCCAGGGGACCCATTATACGAGCAGTACTTC
TRBV7-2	-	few	TRBJ2-3	CASRARTTSTDTQYF	TGTGCCAGCAGAGCAAGGACAACTAGCACAGATACGCAGTATTTT
TRBV20-1	TRBD2	-	TRBJ2-7	CRGVGGSYEQYF	TGCAGGGGGGTGGGAGGGTCCTACGAGCAGTACTTC